This T cell receptor beta chain was sequenced during a study of neurological immune-mediated disorders. This clonotype was observed at least ten times. Trimming pared 0 bases from V and 3 bases from J, leaving 13 bases between. Germline V gene data show CDR1 as SGDLS and CDR2 as YYNGEE. This CDR3 has 15 residues. TCRdb re-called the 5' RACE reads with MiXCR, one entry per CDR3 protein. The data contain tens of thousands of distinct CDR3 sequences, under 10% of them singletons. The chain is built from TRBV9 and TRBJ2-7, with D maybe TRBD2 (6 bases). The sequence came from a man in his fifties or sixties in good health. Source material: PBMCs. The CDR3 sequence is CASSVEGAGFYEQYF. DNA of the CDR3: TGTGCCAGCAGCGTAGAAGGGGCGGGATTCTACGAGCAGTACTTC.